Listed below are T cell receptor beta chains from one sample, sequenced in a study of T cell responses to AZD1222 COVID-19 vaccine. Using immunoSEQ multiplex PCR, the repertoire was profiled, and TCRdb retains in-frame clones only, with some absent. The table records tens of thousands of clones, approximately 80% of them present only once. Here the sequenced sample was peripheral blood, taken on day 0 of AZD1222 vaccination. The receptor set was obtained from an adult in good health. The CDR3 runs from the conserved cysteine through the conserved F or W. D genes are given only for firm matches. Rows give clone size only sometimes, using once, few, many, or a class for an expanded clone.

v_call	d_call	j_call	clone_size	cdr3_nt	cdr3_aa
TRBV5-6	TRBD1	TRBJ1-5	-	TGTGCCAGCAGCGGAGGACAGGGATATCAGCCCCAGCATTTT	CASSGGQGYQPQHF
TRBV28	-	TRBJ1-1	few	TGTGCCAGCAACCCCTATCCGGACACTGAAGCTTTCTTT	CASNPYPDTEAFF
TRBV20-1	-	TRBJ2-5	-	TGCAGTGCTAGTACTCCCGGGAAAGAGACCCAGTACTTC	CSASTPGKETQYF
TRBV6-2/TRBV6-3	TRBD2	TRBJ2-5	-	TGTGCCAGCAGTTACATATCGGCAAGCGGGAGGCCGGAGACCCAGTACTTC	CASSYISASGRPETQYF
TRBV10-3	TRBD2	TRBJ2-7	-	TGTGCCATCAGCCGGGGGGCTAGCGGGAGCCACGAGCAGTACTTC	CAISRGASGSHEQYF
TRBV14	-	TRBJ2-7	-	TGTGCCAGCAGCCCTCGCGGGGCCGTCACCTACGAGCAGTACTTC	CASSPRGAVTYEQYF
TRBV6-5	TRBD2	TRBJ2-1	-	TGTGCCAGCAGTACACTAGCGGGAGTAGGGAATGAGCAGTTCTTC	CASSTLAGVGNEQFF
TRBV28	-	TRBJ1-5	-	TGTGCCAGCAGTTTAGGGCAGGGTGGACAGCCCCAGCATTTT	CASSLGQGGQPQHF
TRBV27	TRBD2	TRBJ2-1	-	TGTGCCAGCAGTTTAAGACTAGCGGCATACAATGAGCAGTTCTTC	CASSLRLAAYNEQFF
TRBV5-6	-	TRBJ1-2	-	TGTGCCAGCAGCCAGAATCGCGGAACTAACTATGGCTACACCTTC	CASSQNRGTNYGYTF
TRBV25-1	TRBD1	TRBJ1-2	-	TGTGCCAGCAGTGAATTCGGACAGGACCCTGGCTACACCTTC	CASSEFGQDPGYTF
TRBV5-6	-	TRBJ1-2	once	TGTGCCAGCAGCTTGGCCGAGGGAGACAACTATGGCTACACCTTC	CASSLAEGDNYGYTF
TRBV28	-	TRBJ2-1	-	TGTGCCAGCAGTTTATTGGGACCATACAATGAGCAGTTCTTC	CASSLLGPYNEQFF
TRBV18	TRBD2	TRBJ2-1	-	TGTGCCAGCTCACCGGGACTAGCGGGAAACAATGAGCAGTTCTTC	CASSPGLAGNNEQFF
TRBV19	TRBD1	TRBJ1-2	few	TGTGCCAGTAAGAGGGGGCGATTGGGGGCGTATGGCTACACCTTC	CASKRGRLGAYGYTF
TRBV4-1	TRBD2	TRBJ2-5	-	TGCGCCAGCAGCCAAGTAGTAGCGGGAGGGACCCAGTACTTC	CASSQVVAGGTQYF
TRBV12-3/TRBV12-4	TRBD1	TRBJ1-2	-	TGTGCCAGCCGGGGACAGGGGAACTATGGCTACACCTTC	CASRGQGNYGYTF
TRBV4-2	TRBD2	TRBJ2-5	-	TGTGCCAGCAGCCAAGGGGTGTTAGCGGGAGGGCCTGGGTTAGAGACCCAGTACTTC	CASSQGVLAGGPGLETQYF
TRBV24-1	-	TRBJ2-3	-	TGTGCCACCAGTGACTCTGGAGGGTCCGATACGCAGTATTTT	CATSDSGGSDTQYF
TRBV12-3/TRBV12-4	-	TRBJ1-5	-	TGTGCCAGCCGACGAGACATTTCGCGGCCCCAGCATTTT	CASRRDISRPQHF
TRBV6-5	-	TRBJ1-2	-	TGTGCCAGCACCGATCGGCCCTCCGGTGGCTACACCTTC	CASTDRPSGGYTF
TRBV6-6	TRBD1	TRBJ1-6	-	TGTGCCAGCAGTTACTCGGTGGGACAGGGTTCACCCCTCCACTTT	CASSYSVGQGSPLHF
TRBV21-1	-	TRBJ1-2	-	TGTGCCAGCAGCAAAGGCGGCTATGGCTACACCTTC	CASSKGGYGYTF
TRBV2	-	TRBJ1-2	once	TGTGCCAGCAGCGCCGTGAGGGGAAGTAACTATGGCTACACCTTC	CASSAVRGSNYGYTF
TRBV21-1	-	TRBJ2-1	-	TGTGCCACCAAGGCGCGACTAGCGGGTCCCCACTCCTACAATGAGCAGTTCTTC	CATKARLAGPHSYNEQFF
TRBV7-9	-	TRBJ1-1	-	TGTGCCAGCAGCTTAGGCGACAGAAAAGCTTTCTTT	CASSLGDRKAFF